The sequence of this TCR beta chain was determined in a study of T cell changes during pregnancy in multiple sclerosis (dated by TCRdb to about 2019). Context from the whole study: The study looked at changes in the T cell repertoire across pregnancy in women with multiple sclerosis.

With regard to this clone: Its specific antigen is unknown. Per-base quality was not reported, and no clone a single base away is much larger than it.

Inclusive of the bounding cysteine and phenylalanine, the CDR3 is 15 residues long. The retained sequence is limited to the CDR3, 45 bases, with the frame set at the first base. Cut back by 0 bases and 1 base, the V and J ends lie 7 bases apart. The germline V gene yields KGHSH for CDR1 and LQKENI for CDR2. The library was made by the immunoSEQ multiplex PCR assay. TCRdb re-hosts the immuneACCESS table, in-frame sequences only. Its copies lack some clones; in the studies checked, an unresolved V gene accounts for under half of them, and the cause for the rest is not known. The table for this sample lists about 33,000 clones; about 91% of them were counted only once. The ten largest clones add up to 2.8% of the sample.

The chain uses TRBV18 and TRBJ2-1; TRBD2 could be the D gene, as 5 bases match. This sequence was found in a female donor in good health, enrolled as a control in a pregnancy study. The sample in question was CD4+ T cells from peripheral blood mononuclear cells, obtained in the third trimester of pregnancy. The CDR3 has the sequence CASSPPSGSYNEQFF. The DNA is TGTGCCAGCTCACCACCGAGCGGATCCTACAATGAGCAGTTCTTC.